This T cell receptor (beta chain) was captured in a study of PD-L1 blockade in urothelial cancer. Study background: Men with urothelial cancer arising in the bladder made up about nine tenths of the roughly 29 patients.

Measured with immunoSEQ multiplex PCR; TCRdb has only the in-frame clones, and not every one. The sample yields about 24,000 clones, roughly 85% seen once. Trimming took off 0 bases at V and 1 base at J, with 3 bases between the two ends. Per germline, CDR1 PRHDT and CDR2 FYEKMQ (reference sequence). The CDR3 is 13 amino acids. The sample consisted of PBMCs, taken around atezolizumab (anti-PD-L1) treatment. The origin of this receptor is a middle-aged man with urothelial cancer. The chain uses TRBV13 and TRBJ1-1; D uncertain. The CDR3 nucleotides are TGTGCCAGCAGCTTAGGCAAGAACACTGAAGCTTTCTTT. The encoded protein is CASSLGKNTEAFF. The full variable domain, its missing parts supplied by reference TRBV13 and TRBJ1-1, is AAGVIQSPRHLIKEKRETATLKCYPIPRHDTVYWYQQGPGQDPQFLISFYEKMQSDKGSIPDRFSAQQFSDYHSELNMSSLELGDSALYFCASSLGKNTEAFFGQGTRLTVV.